These 31 T cell receptor beta chains originate from one sample sequenced in a study of T cell responses to AZD1222 COVID-19 vaccine. TCRdb keeps only in-frame clones here, not all; method: immunoSEQ multiplex PCR. The table lists about 100,000 clones, 80% to 90% of them singletons. Sequences were derived from peripheral blood, sampled on day 0 of MenACWY control vaccination. Receptor source: an adult in good health.

This clone was counted only a few times. The chain joins TRBV14 to TRBJ1-6, with 8 bases aligning to TRBD1. The germline V gene has CDR1 SGHDN and CDR2 FVKESK. CDR3 length equals 14 residues. V was clipped by 4 bases and J by 9 bases; unmatched bases: 5. The CDR3: CASSPRTGSSPLHF. The CDR3, as DNA: TGTGCCAGCAGCCCCCGGACAGGGAGTTCACCCCTCCACTTT.

This sequence joins TRBV6-5 and TRBJ2-1, with unresolved D. Germline CDR1 and CDR2: MNHEY and SVGAGI. The CDR3 covers 14 residues. V was trimmed by 2 bases and J by 0 bases, leaving 5 bases between them. CDR3 nucleotide sequence: TGTGCCAGCAGTTACGGAAGCTCCTACAATGAGCAGTTCTTC. It codes for CASSYGSSYNEQFF.

The chain links TRBV19 to TRBJ1-5; D unclear. V lost 1 base to trimming and J lost 2 bases, with 6 bases between them. The CDR3 covers 14 residues. CDR1 and CDR2 (germline): LNHDA, SQIVND (reference sequence). The CDR3 bases are TGTGCCAGTAGTATAGGGGCCGGCAATCAGCCCCAGCATTTT. It codes for CASSIGAGNQPQHF.

The J gene is TRBJ2-7, the V gene TRBV2; D gene ambiguous. Deletions cut 8 bases from V and 1 base from J, with 15 bases between. The V gene's germline CDR1 is SNHLY and CDR2 FYNNEI. The CDR3 loop spans 14 amino acids. This CDR3 reads CASLLDGRSYEQYF. The DNA for the CDR3 is TGTGCCAGCCTCCTGGACGGACGTTCCTACGAGCAGTACTTC.

The rearrangement joins TRBV28 to TRBJ2-7; 8 bases line up with TRBD1. Germline V gene data show CDR1 as MDHEN and CDR2 as SYDVKM. Unmatched junction bases numbered 9, after V lost 5 bases and J lost 3 bases. The CDR3 is 15 amino acids. This CDR3 reads CASSAETGAGYEQYF. For the CDR3, the DNA is TGTGCCAGCAGTGCGGAGACAGGGGCGGGCTACGAGCAGTACTTC. Complete variable domain (other parts from reference TRBV28 and TRBJ2-7): DVKVTQSSRYLVKRTGEKVFLECVQDMDHENMFWYRQDPGLGLRLIYFSYDVKMKEKGDIPEGYSVSREKKERFSLILESASTNQTSMYLCASSAETGAGYEQYFGPGTRLTVT.

This chain joins TRBV27 and TRBJ1-1, with 9 bases identical to TRBD1. Germline CDR1 reads MNHEY; CDR2 reads SMNVEV (reference sequence). This CDR3 comprises 17 residues. V trimming: 1 base; J trimming: 1 base; junction bases outside the gene matches: 7. The CDR3 is CASSLLYRGPQNTEAFF. CDR3 DNA sequence: TGTGCCAGCAGTTTATTGTACAGGGGGCCTCAGAACACTGAAGCTTTCTTT.

J is TRBJ1-2 and V is TRBV6-2 or TRBV6-3; TRBD1 matches 10 bases. This CDR3 is built from 15 residues. The germline V gene has CDR1 MNHEY and CDR2 SVGEGT. V trimming: 3 bases; J trimming: 6 bases; junction bases outside the gene matches: 7. The CDR3 DNA follows: TGTGCCAGCAGTTATTTCCCCGGGACAGGGGATGGCTACACCTTC. The encoded protein is CASSYFPGTGDGYTF.

V and J are TRBV30 and TRBJ1-2; maybe TRBD1 (6 bases). The germline V gene has CDR1 GTSNPN and CDR2 SVGIG (reference sequence). Trimming took off 5 bases at V and 2 bases at J, with 9 bases between the two ends. CDR3 length: 12 amino acids. The CDR3 nucleotides are TGTGCCTGGGGACAGAACAACTATGGCTACACCTTC. Residues: CAWGQNNYGYTF.

The chain employs TRBV3-1 (or the pseudogene TRBV3-2) and TRBJ2-6, with 7 bases that match TRBD1. The trim removed 0 bases at V and 0 bases at J, leaving 17 bases unmatched. From germline, CDR1 is LGHDT and CDR2 YNNKEL (reference sequence). This CDR3 has 22 residues. The CDR3 nucleotides are TGTGCCAGCAGCCAAGATCGATCGATTTGGGGACAGAGATACTCTGGGGCCAACGTCCTGACTTTC. This encodes CASSQDRSIWGQRYSGANVLTF.

This chain links TRBV7-8 with TRBJ2-5; 9 positions match TRBD2. CDR1 and CDR2 (germline): SGHVS, FQNEAQ. The junction had 7 bases not matched to a gene; V was cut back by 1 base and J by 7 bases. The CDR3 consists of 15 residues. CDR3 sequence: CASSLVLGLAVTQYF. The CDR3 region has the DNA TGTGCCAGCAGCTTAGTTTTGGGACTAGCTGTGACCCAGTACTTC.

The V and J genes are TRBV28 and TRBJ1-2; D is possibly TRBD1 (5 bases). The CDR3 is 14 amino acids. Germline values: CDR1 MDHEN, CDR2 SYDVKM. Trimming took 8 bases from V and 4 from J, leaving 17 bases between them. CDR3 sequence: CASSGGYAFYGYTF. The CDR3 DNA reads as TGTGCCAGCTCGGGGGGTTACGCGTTCTATGGCTACACCTTC.

This chain links TRBV19 with TRBJ1-6; TRBD1 matches at 8 bases. The CDR3 is 15 amino acids. J was trimmed by 7 bases and V by 7 bases; bases with no gene match: 9. The germline gives CDR1 LNHDA, CDR2 SQIVND (reference sequence). DNA for the CDR3: TGTGCCAGTACCCCGGACAGGGCCCTCAATTCACCCCTCCACTTT. This gives the protein CASTPDRALNSPLHF.

The V call is TRBV2, the J call TRBJ1-4; D is possibly TRBD1 (6 bases). This CDR3 is built from 15 residues. The germline V gene has CDR1 SNHLY and CDR2 FYNNEI. V shed 6 bases and J shed 6 bases, with 17 bases lying between them. The CDR3 sequence: CASSAQGNRDEKLFF. CDR3 bases: TGTGCCAGCAGCGCCCAGGGGAATCGGGATGAAAAACTGTTTTTT.

CDR3 sequence (DNA): TGTGCCAGCAGTTTCCGCGGGGGTGAGGCCGGGGAGCTGTTTTTT. Translation gives CASSFRGGEAGELFF. The rearrangement joins TRBV6-2 or TRBV6-3 to TRBJ2-2, with TRBD2 matching 7 bases. Germline-derived CDR1 and CDR2 are MNHEY and SVGEGT. Trimming at V came to 4 bases and at J to 6 bases, leaving 8 bases not matched to a gene. The CDR3 consists of 15 residues.

This clone is termed medium-sized. The chain employs TRBV19 and TRBJ1-6; D unresolved. Per the germline V gene, CDR1 is LNHDA and CDR2 is SQIVND (reference sequence). The CDR3 consists of 13 residues. Deletions cut 3 bases from V and 8 bases from J, with 8 bases between. CDR3 region: CASSIRRDSPLHF. CDR3 nucleotides: TGTGCCAGTAGTATCCGCCGGGATTCACCCCTCCACTTT.

J is TRBJ1-5 and V is TRBV28; a weak D match, TRBD1 (6 bases). This CDR3 has 15 residues. Germline V gives CDR1 MDHEN, CDR2 SYDVKM. Deletions cut 5 bases from V and 5 bases from J, with 16 bases between. This CDR3 reads CASSPIGGPDQPQHF. Here the CDR3 DNA reads TGTGCCAGCAGTCCCATCGGGGGGCCGGATCAGCCCCAGCATTTT. The full variable domain, completed using reference TRBV28 and TRBJ1-5, is DVKVTQSSRYLVKRTGEKVFLECVQDMDHENMFWYRQDPGLGLRLIYFSYDVKMKEKGDIPEGYSVSREKKERFSLILESASTNQTSMYLCASSPIGGPDQPQHFGDGTRLSIL.

This chain uses TRBV6-2 or TRBV6-3 with TRBJ2-5; TRBD1 agrees at 11 bases. Germline-derived CDR1 and CDR2 are MNHEY and SVGEGT. The CDR3 covers 16 residues. With V trimmed by 2 bases and J by 5 bases, 7 bases remained unmatched. The CDR3 coding sequence is TGTGCCAGCAGTTACAGGACAGGGGGCGCAGGGGAGACCCAGTACTTC. Translating it yields CASSYRTGGAGETQYF.

The chain recombines TRBV7-6 with TRBJ2-7, with TRBD2 matching over 14 bases. The CDR3 covers 15 residues. Per germline, CDR1 SGHVS and CDR2 FNYEAQ. V was pared by 6 bases and J by 6 bases, with 7 bases of the junction left unmatched. CDR3 nucleotide sequence: TGTGCCAGCAGTCTCGGGACTAGCGGGAGCGGCGAGCAGTACTTC. Translated, it gives CASSLGTSGSGEQYF. Full variable domain (remainder filled in from reference TRBV7-6 and TRBJ2-7): GAGVSQSPRYKVTKRGQDVALRCDPISGHVSLYWYRQALGQGPEFLTYFNYEAQQDKSGLPNDRFSAERPEGSISTLTIQRTEQRDSAMYRCASSLGTSGSGEQYFGPGTRLTVT.

In DNA form, the CDR3 reads TGTGCCAGCAGTTCGCCAGGGAAAGGCTACACCTTC. Amino acids: CASSSPGKGYTF. This chain connects TRBV28 to TRBJ1-2; D is possibly TRBD1 (5 bases). Germline lookup yields CDR1 MDHEN and CDR2 SYDVKM. The V gene lost 4 bases and the J gene lost 8 bases, with 11 bases spanning the gap. The CDR3 contains 12 residues.

In its sample, this clone was seen once. This chain connects TRBV29-1 to TRBJ1-3, with D unresolved. This CDR3 spans 13 amino acids. Germline V gene sequence: CDR1 SQVTM, CDR2 ANQGSEA. V was shortened by 2 bases and J by 0 bases, with 5 bases between the two germline ends. The CDR3 DNA is TGCAGCGTTGAAACAGCCTCTGGAAACACCATATATTTT. Translation gives CSVETASGNTIYF. Based on the CDR3 plus reference TRBV29-1 and TRBJ1-3, the full variable domain is SAVISQKPSRDICQRGTSLTIQCQVDSQVTMMFWYRQQPGQSLTLIATANQGSEATYESGFVIDKFPISRPNLTFSTLTVSNMSPEDSSIYLCSVETASGNTIYFGEGSWLTVV.

The gene calls are TRBV3-1 (or the pseudogene TRBV3-2) and TRBJ1-4, with 7 bases fitting TRBD1. There are 15 residues in the CDR3. Looked up from germline, CDR1 is LGHDT and CDR2 is YNNKEL (reference sequence). Losses at the gene ends were 6 bases for V and 8 bases for J; bases not matched to a gene: 12. Written as DNA, the CDR3 is TGTGCCAGCAGGCGCGACAGGGCGGGCGGGGAAAAACTGTTTTTT. Translating it yields CASRRDRAGGEKLFF.

This clone was observed a few times. The rearrangement joins TRBV28 to TRBJ1-5, with a weak D call TRBD1 (5 bases). Trimming left V 2 bases short and J 2 bases short, with 10 bases between. Per the germline V gene, CDR1 is MDHEN and CDR2 is SYDVKM. CDR3 length: 15 amino acids. The CDR3 coding sequence is TGTGCCAGCAGTTTAGGGGGAACGGGCAATCAGCCCCAGCATTTT. This codes for CASSLGGTGNQPQHF.

The genes are TRBV11-2 and TRBJ2-1, with 8 nucleotides matching TRBD2. The CDR3 runs to 15 residues. The trim removed 2 bases at V and 6 bases at J, leaving 6 bases unmatched. Germline V CDR1 and CDR2: SGHAT, FQNNGV. The CDR3 bases are TGTGCCAGCAGCTTATTCGGGACTAGAGGCAATGAGCAGTTCTTC. This gives the protein CASSLFGTRGNEQFF.

The CDR3 coding sequence is TGTGCCAGCAGCTTAGGGGGACTAGCGGAAGAGACCCAGTACTTC. Translation gives CASSLGGLAEETQYF. J is TRBJ2-5 and V is TRBV11-2; TRBD2 aligns across 11 bases. Germline CDR1 is SGHAT and CDR2 is FQNNGV. V shed 1 base, J shed 3 bases, and the junction held 1 base outside the gene matches. There are 15 residues in the CDR3.

V usage is TRBV5-1 and J usage is TRBJ2-3, with a weak D call TRBD2 (7 bases). V was clipped by 4 bases and J by 4 bases, with 22 bases between them. This CDR3 spans 17 amino acids. Germline V gene lookup returns CDR1 SGHRS and CDR2 YFSETQ. The CDR3 protein is CASSRGGLPRSPDTQYF. In DNA form, the CDR3 reads TGCGCCAGCAGCAGGGGGGGACTTCCCAGGTCCCCAGATACGCAGTATTTT.

The chain combines TRBV5-1 with TRBJ1-1; tentative D call: TRBD1 (5 bases). Germline CDR1 reads SGHRS; CDR2 reads YFSETQ. With 0 bases removed from V and 3 bases from J, the gap between germline ends came to 12 bases. This CDR3 is 15 amino acids long. In DNA form, the CDR3 reads TGCGCCAGCAGCTTGGAGGGGTCCCGGGACACTGAAGCTTTCTTT. The encoded protein is CASSLEGSRDTEAFF.

This chain uses TRBV4-1 with TRBJ2-5; tentatively, D is TRBD2 (6 bases). Trimming left V 0 bases short and J 5 bases short, with 19 bases between. The CDR3 runs to 17 residues. Germline V gene sequence: CDR1 MGHRA, CDR2 YSYEKL. CDR3 loop: CASSQESSRSGRETQYF. The DNA of the CDR3 is TGCGCCAGCAGCCAAGAGTCATCGAGGTCAGGGAGGGAGACCCAGTACTTC.

The chain couples TRBV28 to TRBJ2-7, with D unresolved. V lost 8 bases to trimming and J lost 2 bases, with 19 bases between them. Looked up from germline, CDR1 is MDHEN and CDR2 is SYDVKM. The CDR3 is made up of 15 amino acids. The CDR3 bases are TGTGCCAGCCAGGCACGAACAGACGAAGCCTACGAGCAGTACTTC. Translating gives CASQARTDEAYEQYF. The full variable domain, its missing parts supplied by reference TRBV28 and TRBJ2-7, is DVKVTQSSRYLVKRTGEKVFLECVQDMDHENMFWYRQDPGLGLRLIYFSYDVKMKEKGDIPEGYSVSREKKERFSLILESASTNQTSMYLCASQARTDEAYEQYFGPGTRLTVT.

This chain joins TRBV6-5 and TRBJ2-7; 11 nucleotides match TRBD1. CDR3 size: 15 residues. The germline CDR1 and CDR2 sequences are MNHEY and SVGAGI. Trimming at V came to 6 bases and at J to 5 bases, leaving 9 bases not matched to a gene. The CDR3 nucleotides are TGTGCCAGCAGAGGCCCCGGACAGGGGGCGAACGAGCAGTACTTC. This encodes CASRGPGQGANEQYF.

The chain carries TRBV10-3 and TRBJ2-1; 8 positions match TRBD1. The V gene's germline CDR1 is ENHRY and CDR2 SYGVKD. The V gene end was trimmed by 4 bases and the J gene end by 5 bases; junction bases not matched to a gene: 13. The CDR3 extends over 17 amino acids. In DNA, the CDR3 is TGTGCCATCAGTGTCCTCGGGGCAGGGGGCCATAACAATGAGCAGTTCTTC. Amino acids: CAISVLGAGGHNNEQFF.

V usage is TRBV7-6 and J usage is TRBJ2-1; a possible D gene is TRBD1 (5 bases). Germline V gives CDR1 SGHVS, CDR2 FNYEAQ. V dropped 2 bases and J dropped 0 bases, with 11 bases sitting between them. The length of the CDR3 is 16 residues. CDR3 residues: CASSLWGPSSYNEQFF. The CDR3 DNA sequence: TGTGCCAGCAGCTTATGGGGCCCCAGCTCCTACAATGAGCAGTTCTTC.